This T cell receptor beta chain was observed in a study of blood T cells in healthy people across ages. Broader study findings: Estimated diversity across one million T cells was deemed an underestimate. Long-lived donors carried more naive CD4+ cells and greater diversity than aged donors.

The germline V gene encodes CDR1 MNHEY and CDR2 SMNVEV (reference sequence). Deletions cut 2 bases from V and 5 bases from J, with 18 bases between. The CDR3 sequence is 16 residues long. The sample, around 10 milliliters of peripheral blood, was drawn from each donor. This clonotype was observed a single time. Antigen specificity is unknown. The use of a sample-barcoded 5' primer and a J-beta primer mix characterized a second PCR of about 6 to 12 cycles. Every sample returned 2.5 million or more CDR3-containing paired-end reads. One entry per CDR3 protein results from TCRdb running MiXCR on the 5' RACE reads. The table has around 900,000 distinct CDR3 sequences, 29% seen once.

Sequencing used blood. This receptor was obtained from a woman older than 75 in good health. The V gene is TRBV27, the J gene TRBJ1-1; TRBD1 might be the D (5 bases). Here the CDR3 DNA reads TGTGCCAGCAGTTTACGGCCACCCGGGGACGGGACTGAAGCTTTCTTT. It specifies CASSLRPPGDGTEAFF.